The 2 T cell receptor beta chains given below trace back to one sample, sequenced in a study of cytomegalovirus exposure and HLA in healthy donors. Both 60 Vbeta primers and 13 Jbeta primers went into the PCR. Generated by immunoSEQ multiplex PCR, the TCRdb table keeps only in-frame clones and is missing some. This sample has 110,000 to 150,000 clones; more than 60% occur once, and the top ten carry approximately 8.3%. Sequenced sample: PBMCs. All receptors derive from a woman in her fifties or sixties in good health and CMV-seropositive.

The chain carries TRBV29-1 and TRBJ2-1; 9 nucleotides agree with TRBD1. The germline gives CDR1 SQVTM, CDR2 ANQGSEA. The CDR3 runs to 14 residues. With V trimmed by 7 bases and J by 6 bases, 10 bases remained unmatched. The CDR3 bases are TGCAGCGCCAGCGGTGGACAGGGGACCAATGAGCAGTTCTTC. Its translation is CSASGGQGTNEQFF.

J is TRBJ2-7 and V is TRBV6-5; TRBD1 aligns across 9 bases. Germline V gives CDR1 MNHEY, CDR2 SVGAGI. The V and J ends lost 0 bases and 2 bases, in that order; junction bases with no gene match: 5. CDR3 length: 16 residues. The CDR3: CASSYSGTGLAYEQYF. The CDR3 DNA follows: TGTGCCAGCAGTTACTCCGGGACAGGGTTGGCCTACGAGCAGTACTTC.